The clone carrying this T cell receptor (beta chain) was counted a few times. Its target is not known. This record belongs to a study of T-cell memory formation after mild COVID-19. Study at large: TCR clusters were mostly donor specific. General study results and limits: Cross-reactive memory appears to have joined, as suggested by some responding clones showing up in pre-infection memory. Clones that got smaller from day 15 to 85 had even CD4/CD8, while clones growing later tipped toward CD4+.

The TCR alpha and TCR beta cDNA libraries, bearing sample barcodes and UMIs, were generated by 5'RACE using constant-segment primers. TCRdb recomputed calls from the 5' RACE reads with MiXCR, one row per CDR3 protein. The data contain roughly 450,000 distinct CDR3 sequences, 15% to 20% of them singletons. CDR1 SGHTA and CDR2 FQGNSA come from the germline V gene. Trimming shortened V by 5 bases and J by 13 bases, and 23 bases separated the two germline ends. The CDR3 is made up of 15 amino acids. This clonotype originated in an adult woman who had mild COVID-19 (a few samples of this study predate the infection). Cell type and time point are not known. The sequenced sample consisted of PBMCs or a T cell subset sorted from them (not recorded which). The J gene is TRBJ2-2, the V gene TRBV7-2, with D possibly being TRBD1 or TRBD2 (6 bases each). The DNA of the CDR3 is TGTGCCAGCAGCCCCGACAGGCTCTATGTGCGGGGGCTGTTTTTT. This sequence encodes CASSPDRLYVRGLFF.